Presented here are 9 T cell receptor beta chains from one specimen sequenced in a study of vaccination and CD4 T cells after COVID-19. Treatment given: approximately nine-day PBMC culture with coronavirus spike peptide pools or control peptides (ViraFEST assay). Which antigens these TCRs recognize remains unknown. Sequence data for DNA of cultured CD4+ T cells were generated by the Oncomine TCR Beta short-read assay. A single record per CDR3 protein comes from TCRdb applying MiXCR to the PCR reads. The sample has around 15,000 distinct CDR3 sequences, around 44% seen once. The specimen sequenced was CD4+ T cells from blood, cultured in vitro. Receptors originate from a human donor who had recovered from COVID-19.

J is TRBJ2-3 and V is TRBV5-1, with 12 positions matching TRBD2. V shed 7 bases and J 4 bases; nucleotides not matched to a gene: 7. This CDR3 region has 15 residues. CDR1 and CDR2 (germline): SGHRS, YFSETQ. The CDR3 sequence: CASQRLAGVADTQYF. The CDR3 DNA sequence: TGCGCCAGCCAAAGACTAGCGGGAGTGGCAGATACGCAGTATTTT.

The rearrangement links TRBV11-2 to TRBJ2-5; either TRBD1 or TRBD2 may supply D (5 bases each). Trimming removed 1 base from V and 2 bases from J, with 11 bases in between. This CDR3 comprises 15 residues. Germline CDR1 is SGHAT and CDR2 is FQNNGV. CDR3 nucleotides: TGTGCCAGCAGCTTAGGGGGACGACGTCAAGAGACCCAGTACTTC. Translated: CASSLGGRRQETQYF.

This clonotype came up a few times. V usage is TRBV20-1 and J usage is TRBJ2-3, with TRBD2 matching over 8 bases. Per germline, CDR1 DFQATT and CDR2 SNEGSKA (reference sequence). Germline trimming cut 3 bases from V and 11 bases from J; bases unmatched to any gene: 7. The CDR3 has 12 amino acids. CDR3 DNA: TGCAGTGCTAGCGAAACGGGACTAGGGCAGTATTTT. Translating gives CSASETGLGQYF.

V and J are TRBV18 and TRBJ1-1; 11 bases align to TRBD1. With V trimmed by 4 bases and J by 2 bases, 3 bases remained unmatched. CDR1 and CDR2 from the germline V gene are KGHSH and LQKENI. This CDR3 region has 15 residues. CDR3 sequence reads: CASSLGTGGNTEAFF. DNA of the CDR3: TGTGCCAGCTCACTAGGGACAGGGGGAAACACTGAAGCTTTCTTT.

The chain combines TRBV10-3 with TRBJ2-5; 8 bases map to TRBD2. In germline, CDR1 is ENHRY, CDR2 SYGVKD. The CDR3 consists of 15 residues. Losses at the gene ends were 3 bases for V and 2 bases for J; bases not matched to a gene: 5. CDR3 sequence (DNA): TGTGCCATCAGTGATCGAGCGGGAGTTCAAGAGACCCAGTACTTC. It codes for CAISDRAGVQETQYF.

The chain has TRBV23-1 and TRBJ1-1; D perhaps matches TRBD1 (5 bases). TRBV23-1 is reported as an ORF; its role is uncertain. V lost 3 bases to trimming and J lost 1 base, with 18 bases between them. This CDR3 has 17 residues. This chain's CDR3 is CASSHEGLKTQNTEAFF. In nucleotides, the CDR3 is TGCGCCAGCAGTCATGAGGGGCTAAAAACACAGAACACTGAAGCTTTCTTT.

The rearrangement joins TRBV2 to TRBJ2-7, with D uncertain. Germline V lookup: CDR1 SNHLY, CDR2 FYNNEI. Trimming removed 7 bases at V and 2 bases at J, with 6 bases between. This CDR3 contains 11 residues. The CDR3 protein is CASKETYEQYF. The CDR3 DNA reads TGTGCCAGCAAGGAGACCTACGAGCAGTACTTC.

V is TRBV27 and J is TRBJ1-5, with no clear D. The CDR3 is made up of 12 amino acids. CDR1 and CDR2 from the germline V gene are MNHEY and SMNVEV (reference sequence). V lost 5 bases, J lost 2 bases, and 4 bases lay in between. The CDR3 protein is CASSRGNQPQHF. CDR3 sequence (DNA): TGTGCCAGCAGTCGTGGCAATCAGCCCCAGCATTTT.

The DNA for the CDR3 is TGTGCCAGCAGTGACCAATATAATTCACCCCTCCACTTT. Encoded protein: CASSDQYNSPLHF. The genes are TRBV6-1 and TRBJ1-6, with D unresolved. The V gene's germline CDR1 is MNHNS and CDR2 SASEGT. V was shortened by 3 bases and J by 4 bases, with 4 bases between the two germline ends. The CDR3 runs 13 residues.